This TCR beta chain is from a study of shared clonotypes between healthy human individuals. The CDR3 sequence is 13 residues long. Germline assignment: CDR1 SNHLY and CDR2 FYNNEI. The V end was cut by 6 bases, the J end by 5 bases, with 10 bases between. Worth noting for this clone: The same CDR3 is also encoded by other DNA sequences in this sample.

The method was immunoSEQ multiplex PCR; TCRdb's version includes in-frame clones alone and lacks a portion of them. The table lists approximately 940,000 clones, 76% of them singletons. J is TRBJ2-2 and V is TRBV2; tentative D call: TRBD1 (5 bases). This TCR derives from a young man in good health. Sequenced material: memory CD4+ T cells sorted from blood. The subset denotes: CD45RA-negative fraction. The CDR3 sequence is CASSVQGTGELFF. The CDR3 nucleotides are TGTGCCAGCAGCGTTCAGGGAACCGGGGAGCTGTTTTTT.